The source of this TCR beta chain is a study of cytomegalovirus exposure and HLA in healthy donors. This CDR3 has 15 residues. Trimming at V came to 6 bases and at J to 10 bases, leaving 13 bases not matched to a gene. Per the germline V gene, CDR1 is SGHRS and CDR2 is YFSETQ. Primers included in the PCR were 60 Vbeta and 13 Jbeta primers. This table comes from immunoSEQ multiplex PCR, and its TCRdb copy is limited to in-frame clones, with some not included. The table lists around 180,000 clones, about 78% of them singletons. The receptor's source is a man in his sixties in good health and CMV-seronegative. This chain connects TRBV5-1 to TRBJ1-6; TRBD1 matches 7 bases. Sample: PBMCs. The DNA of the CDR3 is TGCGCCAGCACCGAGGGGGCAGGGTCGAACTCACCCCTCCACTTT. It yields the protein CASTEGAGSNSPLHF.